The TCR beta chain described here comes from a study of blood T cell repertoires in COVID-19. For the study at large: There were acute and convalescent COVID-19 samples, and they came from the United States, Italy and Spain. In each case, the material was cDNA or gDNA derived from T cells, B-cell-depleted T cells, or PBMCs.

The CDR3 loop spans 13 amino acids. Germline loops: CDR1 MNHEY, CDR2 SMNVEV (reference sequence). V gave up 7 bases and J gave up 0 bases, with 7 bases separating them. Per the original methods: Amplification of reference gene primers was used by the study to estimate nucleated cell counts. Generated by immunoSEQ multiplex PCR, the TCRdb table keeps only in-frame clones and is missing some. That table gives V, J and clone size, and the DNA gave D and trimming. The table includes 250,000 to 300,000 clones, roughly 88% detected once. Sequencing was done on a sample of peripheral blood. This TCR came from a woman aged 25-40 years who had recovered from COVID-19. This chain uses TRBV27 with TRBJ2-4; D gene uncertain. CDR3 region: CASIGLAKNIQYF. The CDR3 DNA sequence: TGTGCCAGCATCGGGTTAGCCAAAAACATTCAGTACTTC.